Sequencing of this TCR beta chain was carried out in a study of CD8 T cells in Susac syndrome (dated by TCRdb to between 2018 and 2020). Turning to the overall study: Of the Susac syndrome patients who were sequenced, about six had clinically active disease and eight or nine were in clinical remission. The study used repertoire sequencing to test whether antigen drove CD8+ T cell activation and differentiation in Susac syndrome. Susac syndrome patients were therapy-naive, on corticosteroids (some also receiving IVIg), or on IVIg alone at blood withdrawal.

Comments on this clonotype: Its antigen is still unknown. Base qualities were left out, and no much larger clone turns up one base away.

Summary of the overall study and its limitations: The TCR sequencing and HLA analysis was acknowledged to have included a relatively small number of individuals. No clonal expansion was detected in the CD4+ T cell repertoire of Susac syndrome patients.

High-throughput TCR beta sequencing profiled peripheral blood CD8+ and CD4+ T cells from healthy donors, Susac syndrome patients and multiple sclerosis patients. Recently defined diagnostic criteria for definite or probable disease were met by the Susac syndrome patients. CD8+ TEMRA cells were enriched by FACS, while bulk CD8+ and CD4+ T cells were purified by magnetic negative isolation. Blood was drawn into EDTA tubes, processed within 24 hours, and PBMCs were isolated by density gradient centrifugation. PBMCs intended for TCR sequencing were cryopreserved in liquid nitrogen and thawed later in a water bath at 37 degrees C. The sorted or isolated CD4+, CD8+ and CD8+ TEMRA cells had a purity of 90% or higher. RNA was extracted using the RNeasy kit, and about 0.5 to 1 ug of the RNA was reverse transcribed with random hexamers. The immunoSEQ multiplex PCR assay, covering 54 Vbeta and 13 Jbeta segments, was used to amplify TCR beta CDR3 regions. Bias from PCR amplification was corrected by using a synthetic template baseline for primer optimization and for computational correction. The paper's processing steps were these. Reads were annotated to V, D and J genes per IMGT and analyzed with immunoSEQ Analyzer, keeping only productive sequences. Clonality was calculated as one minus the Shannon entropy normalized by log2 of the number of productive unique sequences. For each patient and control, public and private clones were evaluated within the 100 most prevalent clones. Clones were defined as Susac-specific when absent from the healthy and MS cohorts, from fewer than 1,200 published viral clones and from other ImmuneACCESS disease sequences. The public reads were reprocessed in TCRdb via fastp at Q25 and MiXCR, keeping in-frame beta chains. One record per CDR3 amino acid sequence lists the most common genes and DNA. Clone size and V and J calls follow TCRdb, not the original study. This sample gives about 190,000 distinct CDR3 sequences in total; approximately 96% of them show up just once. The ten largest clones capture around 0.1% of the sample.

Including cysteine and phenylalanine, the CDR3 has 14 amino acids. Just the 42-base CDR3 DNA is kept, in frame starting at base 1. Germline trimming amounts to 3 bases on V and 3 bases on J, with 4 as the count of junction bases outside the gene matches. This receptor was identified in a human donor with Susac syndrome. The source material was CD4+ T cells from PBMCs. The V and J segments used are TRBV12-3 or TRBV12-4 and TRBJ2-7, and 8 bases in between align with TRBD1. The CDR3 in this case is CASSFAGQGYEQYF. In nucleotide form, the sequence is TGTGCCAGCAGTTTCGCAGGACAGGGCTACGAGCAGTACTTC.